This T cell receptor beta chain is drawn from a study of blood T cell repertoires in COVID-19. Study summary: Spain, Italy and the United States supplied samples that represented acute and convalescent COVID-19. The cDNA or gDNA used as material had been derived from T cells, B-cell-depleted T cells, or PBMCs.

Under the authors' procedure: Cell counts per sample came from amplifying reference gene primers. The data were produced by immunoSEQ multiplex PCR, yet TCRdb's version contains in-frame clones alone and is incomplete. That table furnishes V, J and clone size, whereas the DNA furnished D and trimming. The sample shows roughly 280,000 clones, 75% to 90% of them seen only once. With regard to this clone: Other DNA sequences in this specimen translate into the identical CDR3.

V was cut by 3 bases and J by 1 base, with 6 bases left in between. The CDR3 extends over 13 amino acids. In germline, CDR1 is SEHNR, CDR2 FQNEAQ (reference sequence). This chain links TRBV7-9 with TRBJ1-1; no clear D gene. The TCR was taken from a man aged 45-65 years with acute or convalescent COVID-19. Sequencing was carried out using peripheral blood. The CDR3 is CASSLVANTEAFF. In DNA, the CDR3 is TGTGCCAGCAGCTTGGTGGCGAACACTGAAGCTTTCTTT.